These 10 T cell receptor beta chains originate from one sample sequenced in a study of blood T cell repertoires in COVID-19. Only in-frame clones appear in the TCRdb table, and some are missing; sequencing was by immunoSEQ multiplex PCR. The sample contains around 300,000 clones, roughly 90% of which appear only once. Input material: peripheral blood. All receptors come from a woman aged 45 to 65 with active or convalescent COVID-19.

The chain carries TRBV28 and TRBJ1-4, with 7 bases matching TRBD1. This CDR3 is built from 11 residues. The V and J ends lost 5 bases and 13 bases, in that order; junction bases with no gene match: 4. CDR1 is MDHEN and CDR2 is SYDVKM in the germline V gene. This CDR3 is CASSGQDGLFF. The CDR3 region has the DNA TGTGCCAGCAGTGGACAGGATGGACTGTTTTTT.

This chain connects TRBV28 to TRBJ1-2; possible D gene TRBD1, 5 bases. The germline V gene encodes CDR1 MDHEN and CDR2 SYDVKM. The CDR3 length is 18 residues. V lost 7 bases, J lost 2 bases, and 26 bases lay in between. Here the CDR3 reads CASNGGGFGRTYNYGYTF. The CDR3 bases are TGTGCCAGCAACGGGGGGGGTTTCGGACGAACTTACAACTATGGCTACACCTTC.

The chain carries TRBV24-1 and TRBJ1-5; no clear D. The germline V gene encodes CDR1 KGHDR and CDR2 SFDVKD. Trimming took 1 base from V and 7 from J, leaving 4 bases between them. The CDR3 covers 12 residues. CDR3 nucleotides: TGTGCCACCAGTGATTTCGGGCAGCCCCAGCATTTT. It yields the protein CATSDFGQPQHF.

In its sample, this clone was seen once. CDR3 nucleotides: TGTGCCAGCAGTTTAGTGGCGGGGGGATCCTACGAGCAGTACTTC. Translated: CASSLVAGGSYEQYF. This rearrangement joins TRBV27 to TRBJ2-7, with 8 positions matching TRBD2. Germline V lookup: CDR1 MNHEY, CDR2 SMNVEV (reference sequence). V was pared by 2 bases and J by 1 base, with 4 bases of the junction left unmatched. The CDR3 contains 15 residues.

The rearrangement joins TRBV18 to TRBJ2-7; TRBD1 matches 10 bases. The V and J ends lost 3 bases and 1 base, in that order; junction bases with no gene match: 3. Germline CDR1 is KGHSH and CDR2 is LQKENI. This CDR3 comprises 15 residues. CDR3 nucleotide sequence: TGTGCCAGCTCACCCTGGGACAGGGGATCCTACGAGCAGTACTTC. This gives the protein CASSPWDRGSYEQYF.

The rearrangement joins TRBV5-4 to TRBJ2-3, with TRBD2 matching over 14 bases. Germline-derived CDR1 and CDR2 are SGHNT and YYREEE (reference sequence). There are 16 residues in the CDR3. The DNA of the CDR3 is TGTGCAGTTACCGGGACTAGCGGGAGCGTGGCAGATACGCAGTATTTT. Translating gives CAVTGTSGSVADTQYF.

The chain employs TRBV29-1 and TRBJ2-3, with 9 bases fitting TRBD1. Germline-derived CDR1 and CDR2 are SQVTM and ANQGSEA. CDR3 size: 14 residues. J lost 1 base, V lost 7 bases, and 6 bases had no gene match. The CDR3: CSAGTGSRTDTQYF. CDR3 bases: TGCAGCGCCGGGACAGGGTCTCGCACAGATACGCAGTATTTT.

The genes are TRBV27 and TRBJ1-1; 7 bases are shared with TRBD1. V gave up 2 bases and J gave up 7 bases; unmatched junction bases: 13. Germline V gene lookup returns CDR1 MNHEY and CDR2 SMNVEV (reference sequence). This CDR3 region has 16 residues. CDR3 bases: TGTGCCAGCAGTTTACCCCCGTGGAGAGGGGGCGGTGAAGCTTTCTTT. Protein product: CASSLPPWRGGGEAFF.

The chain couples TRBV28 to TRBJ1-5; TRBD1 aligns across 8 bases. The CDR3 is 15 residues long. The trim removed 3 bases at V and 7 bases at J, leaving 8 bases unmatched. Germline V gives CDR1 MDHEN, CDR2 SYDVKM. The CDR3 reads CASSLDRDLGQPQHF. The CDR3 DNA is TGTGCCAGCAGTTTGGACAGGGACCTAGGACAGCCCCAGCATTTT.

The chain has TRBV7-9 and TRBJ1-2; possible D gene TRBD1, 5 bases. Germline V gene sequence: CDR1 SEHNR, CDR2 FQNEAQ (reference sequence). The CDR3 length is 15 residues. The ends were cut back, 4 bases at V and 3 bases at J, with 15 bases in the middle. The CDR3 here is CASSSGGERYYGYTF. The CDR3, as DNA: TGTGCCAGCAGCTCCGGGGGGGAGCGGTACTATGGCTACACCTTC. The full variable domain, rest sourced from reference TRBV7-9 and TRBJ1-2, is DTGVSQNPRHKITKRGQNVTFRCDPISEHNRLYWYRQTLGQGPEFLTYFQNEAQLEKSRLLSDRFSAERPKGSFSTLEIQRTEQGDSAMYLCASSSGGERYYGYTFGSGTRLTVV.